This T cell receptor (beta chain) comes out of a study of blood T cells in healthy people across ages. The authors ran a second PCR of about 6 to 12 cycles using a sample-barcoded 5' primer and a J-beta primer mix. TCRdb re-called the 5' RACE reads with MiXCR, one entry per CDR3 protein. The sample holds hundreds of thousands of distinct CDR3 sequences; about 32% are singletons and the top ten take over 15%. Germline loops: CDR1 MNHEY, CDR2 SMNVEV (reference sequence). The J segment lost 5 bases and the V segment lost 5 bases, leaving 3 bases of the junction unmatched. This CDR3 region has 14 residues.

V usage is TRBV27 and J usage is TRBJ1-2; 12 nucleotides line up with TRBD1. This sequence was found in a woman of 80 years or more in good health. Specimen: blood. CDR3 residues: CASSVGQGAYGYTF. CDR3 coding DNA: TGTGCCAGCAGTGTGGGACAGGGGGCATATGGCTACACCTTC.